Listed below are T cell receptor beta chains from one sample, sequenced in a study of monozygotic twins with cystic fibrosis. TCRdb's copy holds only in-frame clones and misses some; the assay was immunoSEQ multiplex PCR. Among tens of thousands of clones listed, 96% were seen once. The sample consisted of blood. These TCRs come from a girl aged 2 to 10 with cystic fibrosis. Both conserved end residues are part of each CDR3. Fields, in order: D gene, clone size, J gene, V gene, CDR3 protein, CDR3 DNA. A D gene is named only where the DNA matches it firmly. Not every row has a clone size; where given, it reads once, few, many or a size class.

.	.	TRBJ2-7	TRBV7-3	CASSLTPLSEQYF	TGTGCCAGCAGCTTAACCCCTCTTTCGGAGCAGTACTTC
.	.	TRBJ2-7	TRBV5-1	CASSLAQGTVGQYF	TGCGCCAGCAGCTTGGCCCAAGGAACAGTCGGGCAGTACTTC
.	.	TRBJ1-1	TRBV11-3	CASSLAPGTEAFF	TGTGCCAGCAGCTTAGCCCCTGGCACTGAAGCTTTCTTT
TRBD2	.	TRBJ2-7	TRBV9	CASSVAGGPGGYEQYF	TGTGCCAGCAGCGTAGCGGGAGGGCCAGGAGGCTACGAGCAGTACTTC
.	.	TRBJ2-2	TRBV21-1	CASSTGLVELFF	TGTGCCAGCAGCACCGGACTAGTGGAGCTGTTTTTT
.	.	TRBJ2-1	TRBV14	CASSPVGPYNEQFF	TGTGCCAGCAGCCCGGTAGGGCCATACAATGAGCAGTTCTTC
.	.	TRBJ2-1	TRBV19	CASSIDLSTPQGQFF	TGTGCCAGTAGTATAGATCTATCGACCCCCCAAGGGCAGTTCTTC
TRBD1	once	TRBJ1-5	TRBV7-8	CASSSRTGNGQPQHF	TGTGCCAGCAGCTCTAGGACAGGGAACGGGCAGCCCCAGCATTTT
.	.	TRBJ1-5	TRBV15	CATSSKVTGQQPQHF	TGTGCCACCAGCAGTAAGGTAACAGGGCAGCAGCCCCAGCATTTT
.	.	TRBJ1-4	TRBV6-5	CATGTGPYEKLFF	TGTGCCACCGGGACGGGACCCTATGAAAAACTGTTTTTT
TRBD2	.	TRBJ2-5	TRBV9	CASSFSGLAGVYQETQYF	TGTGCCAGCAGCTTTTCGGGACTAGCGGGAGTTTATCAAGAGACCCAGTACTTC
.	.	TRBJ2-1	TRBV29-1	CSAGAGLGNEQFF	TGCAGCGCGGGGGCGGGGTTAGGCAATGAGCAGTTCTTC
.	.	TRBJ1-1	TRBV21-1	CASTGLCTEAFF	TGTGCCAGCACCGGACTCTGCACTGAAGCTTTCTTT
TRBD1	.	TRBJ1-4	TRBV7-9	CASSLLTGGLSDEKLFF	TGTGCCAGCAGCTTACTAACAGGGGGCTTGTCGGATGAAAAACTGTTTTTT
TRBD2	.	TRBJ2-5	TRBV12-5	CASGFTDAGTSGKETQYF	TGTGCTAGTGGTTTCACAGACGCCGGGACTAGCGGGAAAGAGACCCAGTACTTC
.	.	TRBJ2-1	TRBV5-6	CASSPGTGRNEQFF	TGTGCCAGCAGCCCCGGGACGGGGCGCAATGAGCAGTTCTTC
.	once	TRBJ1-2	TRBV6-5	CARLGYGYTF	TGTGCCCGGCTGGGCTATGGCTACACCTTC
TRBD1	.	TRBJ1-1	TRBV5-4	CASSPDREVEAFF	TGTGCCAGCAGCCCGGACAGGGAGGTGGAAGCTTTCTTT
.	.	TRBJ2-5	TRBV29-1	CSVASPLRGETQYF	TGCAGCGTCGCCTCCCCCCTCCGAGGAGAGACCCAGTACTTC
.	.	TRBJ1-5	TRBV6-1	CASSMSRGAPQPQHF	TGTGCCAGCAGTATGTCCAGAGGCGCGCCTCAGCCCCAGCATTTT
TRBD1	once	TRBJ2-7	TRBV14	CASSRRTGDYEQYF	TGTGCCAGCAGCCGGCGGACAGGGGACTACGAGCAGTACTTC
.	.	TRBJ2-1	TRBV5-1	CASSLVAGFGTISYNEQFF	TGCGCCAGCAGCTTGGTAGCAGGGTTTGGGACAATCTCCTACAATGAGCAGTTCTTC
.	.	TRBJ2-7	TRBV27	CASSFGGFTYEQYF	TGTGCCAGCAGTTTCGGGGGTTTCACCTACGAGCAGTACTTC
TRBD1	.	TRBJ2-2	TRBV30	CAWSGDRGNANTGELFF	TGTGCCTGGAGTGGGGACAGGGGTAACGCGAACACCGGGGAGCTGTTTTTT
.	.	TRBJ2-7	TRBV11-2	CASSFSQVDGSSYEQYF	TGTGCCAGCAGCTTCTCTCAGGTCGACGGGTCCTCCTACGAGCAGTACTTC
.	.	TRBJ1-1	TRBV28	CASRIRGTEAFF	TGTGCCAGCAGGATTAGGGGCACTGAAGCTTTCTTT
.	once	TRBJ1-1	TRBV7-2	CASSPRSGREAFF	TGTGCCAGCAGCCCACGATCGGGCCGGGAAGCTTTCTTT
.	.	TRBJ2-7	TRBV5-6	CASSHWVGGAREQYF	TGTGCCAGCAGCCACTGGGTGGGGGGGGCACGGGAGCAGTACTTC
.	.	TRBJ2-7	TRBV7-8	CASSLTGSEQYF	TGTGCCAGCAGCTTAACGGGGAGCGAGCAGTACTTC
TRBD2	.	TRBJ2-5	TRBV13	CASSFRTSGRARGTQYF	TGTGCCAGCAGCTTCCGAACTAGCGGGAGGGCCAGGGGGACCCAGTACTTC
.	.	TRBJ1-1	TRBV7-9	CASSAGMMNTEAFF	TGTGCCAGCAGCGCCGGGATGATGAACACTGAAGCTTTCTTT
TRBD2	once	TRBJ2-7	TRBV30	CAWTTGMAGGSREQYF	TGTGCCTGGACCACCGGAATGGCGGGAGGGTCTAGGGAGCAGTACTTC
TRBD2	.	TRBJ2-5	TRBV28	CASSSRTSGRHETQYF	TGTGCCAGCAGTTCCCGGACTAGCGGGAGGCACGAGACCCAGTACTTC
.	.	TRBJ2-2	TRBV2	CASSELHTGELFF	TGTGCCAGCAGCGAACTCCACACCGGGGAGCTGTTTTTT
.	.	TRBJ1-2	TRBV7-8	CASSLEGFGYTF	TGTGCCAGCAGCTTAGAGGGGTTTGGCTACACCTTC
.	.	TRBJ2-1	TRBV2	CASDYDNEQFF	TGTGCCAGCGACTATGACAATGAGCAGTTCTTC
TRBD1	.	TRBJ1-2	TRBV27	CASSNTGADYGYTF	TGTGCCAGCAGTAATACAGGGGCAGACTATGGCTACACCTTC
TRBD1	.	TRBJ1-2	TRBV19	CATRDRVYGYTF	TGTGCCACCCGGGACAGAGTTTATGGCTACACCTTC
.	.	TRBJ1-4	TRBV25-1	CASSDKAPPTGYNEKLFF	TGTGCCAGCAGTGATAAGGCACCCCCGACGGGATATAATGAAAAACTGTTTTTT
.	.	TRBJ1-2	TRBV4-1	CASSQVGNRTNYGYTF	TGCGCCAGCAGCCAAGTGGGAAACAGGACTAACTATGGCTACACCTTC
.	.	TRBJ2-7	TRBV27	CASRGAASPSSYEQYF	TGTGCCAGCAGAGGTGCGGCTTCTCCGAGCTCCTACGAGCAGTACTTC
.	.	TRBJ2-7	TRBV28	CASKPGRDSYEQYF	TGTGCCAGCAAGCCCGGGAGGGACAGCTACGAGCAGTACTTC
TRBD2	.	TRBJ2-2	TRBV18	CASSPLAGSNTGELFF	TGTGCCAGCTCACCGTTAGCGGGATCGAACACCGGGGAGCTGTTTTTT
.	.	TRBJ2-5	TRBV5-1	CASSLTPLETQYF	TGCGCCAGCAGCTTGACTCCGTTGGAGACCCAGTACTTC
TRBD2	.	TRBJ2-1	TRBV25-1	CASSPLGREPSYNEQFF	TGTGCCAGCAGTCCCCTTGGGCGGGAGCCCTCCTACAATGAGCAGTTCTTC
.	.	TRBJ2-6	TRBV5-1	CASSFSTGSGANVLTF	TGCGCCAGCAGCTTTTCAACAGGCTCTGGGGCCAACGTCCTGACTTTC
.	.	TRBJ1-4	TRBV6-5	CASSYSPDDEKLFF	TGTGCCAGCAGTTACTCCCCGGACGATGAAAAACTGTTTTTT
.	.	TRBJ2-3	TRBV27	CASRPSQGIDTQYF	TGTGCCAGCAGGCCCTCCCAGGGAATAGATACGCAGTATTTT
TRBD1	few	TRBJ1-2	TRBV6-1	CASSTGGGTAYGYTF	TGTGCCAGCAGTACCGGCGGCGGGACAGCGTATGGCTACACCTTC
.	once	TRBJ2-5	TRBV6-6	CASSYPLGREETQYF	TGTGCCAGCAGTTACCCACTCGGAAGGGAAGAGACCCAGTACTTC
TRBD2	.	TRBJ2-2	TRBV5-1	CAILSEEGLADTGELFF	TGCGCCATCCTCTCTGAGGAGGGGCTAGCGGACACCGGGGAGCTGTTTTTT
.	.	TRBJ2-1	TRBV4-1	CASSHDYNEQFF	TGCGCCAGCAGCCATGACTACAATGAGCAGTTCTTC
.	.	TRBJ1-3	TRBV9	CASSVDPSINTIYF	TGTGCCAGCAGCGTAGACCCGTCCATAAACACCATATATTTT
TRBD2	.	TRBJ2-7	TRBV15	CATSVSPSGIYEQYF	TGTGCCACCAGCGTCTCCCCCAGCGGGATATACGAGCAGTACTTC
.	.	TRBJ2-5	TRBV18	CASSRSRNSETQYF	TGTGCCAGCTCCCGAAGCAGGAACTCAGAGACCCAGTACTTC